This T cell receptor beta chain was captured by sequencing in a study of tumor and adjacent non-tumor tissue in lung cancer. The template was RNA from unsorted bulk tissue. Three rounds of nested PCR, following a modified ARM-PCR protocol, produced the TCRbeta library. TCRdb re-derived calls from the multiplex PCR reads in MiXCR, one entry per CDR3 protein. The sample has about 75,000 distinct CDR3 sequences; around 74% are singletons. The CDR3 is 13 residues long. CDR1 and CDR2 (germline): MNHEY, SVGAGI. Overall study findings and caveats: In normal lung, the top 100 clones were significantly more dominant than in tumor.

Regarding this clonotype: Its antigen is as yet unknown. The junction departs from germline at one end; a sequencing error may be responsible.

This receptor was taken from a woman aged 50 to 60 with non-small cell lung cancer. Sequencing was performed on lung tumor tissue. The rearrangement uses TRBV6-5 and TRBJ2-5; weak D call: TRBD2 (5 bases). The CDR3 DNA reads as TGTGTTAGCAGTTACGACGTGGGAGAGACCCAGTATTTC. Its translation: CVSSYDVGETQYF.